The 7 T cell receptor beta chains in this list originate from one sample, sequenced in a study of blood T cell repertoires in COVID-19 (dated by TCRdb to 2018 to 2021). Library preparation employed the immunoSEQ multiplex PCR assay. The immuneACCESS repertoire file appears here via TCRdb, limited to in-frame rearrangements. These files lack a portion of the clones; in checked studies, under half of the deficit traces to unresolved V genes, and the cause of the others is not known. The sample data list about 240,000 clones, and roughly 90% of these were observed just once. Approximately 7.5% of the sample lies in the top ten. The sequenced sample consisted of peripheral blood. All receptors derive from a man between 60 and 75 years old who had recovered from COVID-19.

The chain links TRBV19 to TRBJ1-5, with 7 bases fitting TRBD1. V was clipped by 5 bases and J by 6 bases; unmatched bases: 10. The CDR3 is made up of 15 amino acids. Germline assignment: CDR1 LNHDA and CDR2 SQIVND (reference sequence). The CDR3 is CASSPMTGTGQPQHF. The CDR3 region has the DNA TGTGCCAGTAGTCCTATGACAGGGACCGGTCAGCCCCAGCATTTT.

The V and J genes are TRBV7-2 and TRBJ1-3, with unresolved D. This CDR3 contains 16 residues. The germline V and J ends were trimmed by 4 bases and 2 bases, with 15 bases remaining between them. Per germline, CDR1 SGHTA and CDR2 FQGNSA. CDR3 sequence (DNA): TGTGCCAGCAGCTCTGCGACCATCCGGGCTGGAAACACCATATATTTT. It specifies CASSSATIRAGNTIYF.

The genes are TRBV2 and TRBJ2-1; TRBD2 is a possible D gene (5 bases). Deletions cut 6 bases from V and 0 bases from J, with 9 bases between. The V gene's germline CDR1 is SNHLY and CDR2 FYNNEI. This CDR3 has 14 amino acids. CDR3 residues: CASRPRGSYNEQFF. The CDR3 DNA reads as TGTGCCAGCAGGCCCCGGGGCTCCTACAATGAGCAGTTCTTC.

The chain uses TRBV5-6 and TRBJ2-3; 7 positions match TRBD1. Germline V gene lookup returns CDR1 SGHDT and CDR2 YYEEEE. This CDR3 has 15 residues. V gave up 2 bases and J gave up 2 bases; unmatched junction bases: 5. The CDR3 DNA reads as TGTGCCAGCAGCTTCGGAGACAGGGACACAGATACGCAGTATTTT. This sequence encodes CASSFGDRDTDTQYF.

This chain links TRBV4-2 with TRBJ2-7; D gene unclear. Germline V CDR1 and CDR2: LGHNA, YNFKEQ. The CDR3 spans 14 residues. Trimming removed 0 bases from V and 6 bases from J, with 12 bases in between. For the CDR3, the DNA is TGTGCCAGCAGCCAAGACCTTAGAGGCGGCGAGCAGTACTTC. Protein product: CASSQDLRGGEQYF.

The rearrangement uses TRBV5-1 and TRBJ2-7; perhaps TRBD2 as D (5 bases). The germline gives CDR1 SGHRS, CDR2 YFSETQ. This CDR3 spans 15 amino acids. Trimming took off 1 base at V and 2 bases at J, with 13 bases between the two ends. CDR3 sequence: CASSLFESGTYEQYF. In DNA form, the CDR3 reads TGCGCCAGCAGCTTGTTTGAGTCGGGAACCTACGAGCAGTACTTC.

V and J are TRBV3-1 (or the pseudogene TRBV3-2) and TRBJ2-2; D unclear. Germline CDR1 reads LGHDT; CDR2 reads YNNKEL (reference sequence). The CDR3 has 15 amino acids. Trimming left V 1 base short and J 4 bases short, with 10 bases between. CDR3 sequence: CASSQVGKPTGELFF. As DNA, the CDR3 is TGTGCCAGCAGCCAAGTCGGTAAACCCACCGGGGAGCTGTTTTTT.